These 10 T cell receptor beta chains were sequenced from one sample in a study of T cell clones after liver transplantation. Assay: immunoSEQ multiplex PCR; the TCRdb copy retains only in-frame clones and omits some. This table holds roughly 49,000 clones, 55% to 75% found once. Source: CD4+ T cells from blood, taken more than 52 months after liver transplant. These receptors were collected from a human patient who received a liver transplant. Some of the T cells may derive from the graft donor.

This clone was seen a single time. The gene calls are TRBV2 and TRBJ1-1; possible D gene TRBD1, 6 bases. Trimming pared 6 bases from V and 7 bases from J, leaving 21 bases between. Germline values: CDR1 SNHLY, CDR2 FYNNEI. This CDR3 spans 15 amino acids. CDR3 nucleotides: TGTGCCAGCAGCGACGGTAAGACAGGAGTCGTTGAAGCTTTCTTT. As protein: CASSDGKTGVVEAFF.

The V gene is TRBV9, the J gene TRBJ1-2; 8 bases match TRBD1. Looked up from germline, CDR1 is SGDLS and CDR2 is YYNGEE. The trim removed 5 bases at V and 5 bases at J, leaving 5 bases unmatched. The length of the CDR3 is 13 residues. CDR3 residues: CASRSGQGYGYTF. In DNA, the CDR3 is TGTGCCAGCAGATCAGGACAGGGATATGGCTACACCTTC. Complete variable domain (other parts from reference TRBV9 and TRBJ1-2): DSGVTQTPKHLITATGQRVTLRCSPRSGDLSVYWYQQSLDQGLQFLIQYYNGEERAKGNILERFSAQQFPDLHSELNLSSLELGDSALYFCASRSGQGYGYTFGSGTRLTVV.

The V gene is TRBV6-4, the J gene TRBJ2-4, with 9 bases fitting TRBD1. V lost 0 bases to trimming and J lost 8 bases; unmatched junction nucleotides: 2. CDR3 length equals 14 residues. Germline-derived CDR1 and CDR2 are MRHNA and SNTAGT. CDR3 sequence reads: CASSDSDRGDIQYF. The CDR3 coding sequence is TGTGCCAGCAGTGACTCGGACAGGGGCGACATTCAGTACTTC.

The CDR3 here is CASSLASQETQYF. For the CDR3, the DNA is TGTGCCAGCAGCTTGGCCAGCCAAGAGACCCAGTACTTC. The V gene is TRBV5-4, the J gene TRBJ2-5; D remains unclear. CDR3 size: 13 residues. Germline CDR1 reads SGHNT; CDR2 reads YYREEE (reference sequence). Between the trimmed V and J ends, which lost 0 bases and 1 base, there was a span of 4 bases.

This clone was seen once. The V and J genes are TRBV5-6 and TRBJ1-1; D perhaps matches TRBD1 (5 bases). V was shortened by 2 bases and J by 0 bases, with 14 bases between the two germline ends. Germline lookup yields CDR1 SGHDT and CDR2 YYEEEE. The CDR3 is made up of 16 amino acids. CDR3 sequence: CASSLGVRVMNTEAFF. The CDR3 nucleotides read TGTGCCAGCAGCTTAGGGGTTAGGGTGATGAACACTGAAGCTTTCTTT.

V is TRBV10-3 and J is TRBJ1-4, with D maybe TRBD1 (6 bases). CDR3 length: 13 amino acids. The germline CDR1 and CDR2 sequences are ENHRY and SYGVKD. V dropped 6 bases and J dropped 8 bases, with 13 bases sitting between them. The DNA of the CDR3 is TGTGCCATCAGGCAGGGGCCCTACGAAAAACTGTTTTTT. Protein product: CAIRQGPYEKLFF.

This sequence joins TRBV29-1 and TRBJ1-2; 9 bases fit TRBD1. The germline V gene has CDR1 SQVTM and CDR2 ANQGSEA. The CDR3 is 12 amino acids. J gave up 10 bases and V 6 bases, and 9 bases lay outside the gene matches. CDR3 bases: TGCAGCGTAGCGGGACAGGGTAGGGACTACACCTTC. Translated, it gives CSVAGQGRDYTF.

This clone was observed at least ten times. The chain recombines TRBV2 with TRBJ1-2, with a weak D call TRBD1 (5 bases). The V end was cut by 6 bases, the J end by 4 bases, with 18 bases between. Germline-derived CDR1 and CDR2 are SNHLY and FYNNEI. The CDR3 sequence is 15 residues long. CDR3 sequence reads: CASRETVGPGYGYTF. CDR3 bases: TGTGCCAGCAGAGAAACCGTGGGGCCCGGCTATGGCTACACCTTC.

This clone was counted once. The rearrangement links TRBV4-1 to TRBJ2-7; a possible D gene is TRBD2 (6 bases). The V and J ends lost 4 bases and 2 bases respectively, with 18 bases between them. The CDR3 loop spans 16 amino acids. Germline loops: CDR1 MGHRA, CDR2 YSYEKL. The CDR3 nucleotides read TGCGCCAGCAGCCTGATGGAGGGGACTTTGCCCTACGAGCAGTACTTC. Translation gives CASSLMEGTLPYEQYF.

The chain employs TRBV9 and TRBJ2-2; possible D gene TRBD2, 5 bases. The germline V gene has CDR1 SGDLS and CDR2 YYNGEE. V lost 3 bases and J lost 0, with 9 bases in between. CDR3 length: 15 residues. Here the CDR3 DNA reads TGTGCCAGCAGCGCGCTAGCAGCGAACACCGGGGAGCTGTTTTTT. Protein product: CASSALAANTGELFF.